This passage covers 15 T cell receptor beta chains from one sample sequenced in a study of control samples from healthy donors and cancer patients. Profiled with immunoSEQ multiplex PCR; TCRdb holds only in-frame clones, not every one. The profile covers some 140,000 clones, with approximately 90% appearing a single time and 8.7% taken by the ten largest. Sequencing was done on a sample of blood. The receptors shown here come from a woman under 40 in good health.

This chain uses TRBV6-2 or TRBV6-3 with TRBJ2-3, with 12 bases aligning to TRBD2. In germline, CDR1 is MNHEY, CDR2 SVGEGT. This CDR3 has 17 residues. Losses at the gene ends were 5 bases for V and 4 bases for J; bases not matched to a gene: 10. The DNA of the CDR3 is TGTGCCAGCAGTGACCCGCGACTAGCGGGAGTTGCAGATACGCAGTATTTT. Its protein is CASSDPRLAGVADTQYF.

The chain is built from TRBV25-1 and TRBJ1-2; possible D gene TRBD1, 6 bases. Germline V gene sequence: CDR1 MGHDK, CDR2 SYGVNS. V was cut by 2 bases and J by 2 bases, with 6 bases left in between. The CDR3 is 13 amino acids. CDR3: CASSEQGNYGYTF. In nucleotides, the CDR3 is TGTGCCAGCAGTGAACAGGGGAACTATGGCTACACCTTC.

This clone was seen more than once but under ten times. This chain connects TRBV6-1 to TRBJ1-1, with TRBD1 matching over 11 bases. Germline values: CDR1 MNHNS, CDR2 SASEGT. The CDR3 spans 17 residues. With V trimmed by 2 bases and J by 2 bases, 7 bases remained unmatched. The DNA of the CDR3 is TGTGCCAGCAGTGAATCTCCCGGACAGGGGGCCAACACTGAAGCTTTCTTT. This codes for CASSESPGQGANTEAFF.

V and J are TRBV28 and TRBJ2-2; 9 nucleotides align to TRBD1. Germline V lookup: CDR1 MDHEN, CDR2 SYDVKM. CDR3 length equals 15 residues. The V gene end was trimmed by 5 bases and the J gene end by 3 bases; junction bases not matched to a gene: 4. CDR3 sequence: CASSAQGADTGELFF. The CDR3 bases are TGTGCCAGCAGTGCACAGGGGGCGGACACCGGGGAGCTGTTTTTT.

V is TRBV11-1 and J is TRBJ2-5, with 14 bases aligning to TRBD2. Germline V gene sequence: CDR1 SGHAT, CDR2 FQDESV (reference sequence). J gave up 4 bases and V 0 bases, and 1 base lay outside the gene matches. This CDR3 has 16 residues. CDR3 nucleotide sequence: TGTGCCAGCAGCTTAGCGACTAGCGGGGGGGGAGAGACCCAGTACTTC. Protein sequence: CASSLATSGGGETQYF.

The rearrangement uses TRBV4-1 and TRBJ2-7; 10 nucleotides line up with TRBD1. CDR1 is MGHRA, CDR2 YSYEKL, per germline. V shed 2 bases, J shed 6 bases, and the junction held 7 bases outside the gene matches. CDR3 length: 15 residues. DNA of the CDR3: TGCGCCAGCAGCCAACCCGGGACAGGGGATAGCGAGCAGTACTTC. Its protein is CASSQPGTGDSEQYF.

This chain links TRBV5-6 with TRBJ2-7, with 10 bases fitting TRBD2. Germline V CDR1 and CDR2: SGHDT, YYEEEE. The CDR3 extends over 15 amino acids. Unmatched junction bases numbered 6, after V lost 4 bases and J lost 2 bases. The CDR3: CASSPGTSATYEQYF. The CDR3 nucleotides are TGTGCCAGCAGCCCCGGGACTAGCGCGACCTACGAGCAGTACTTC.

V is TRBV30 and J is TRBJ1-6; D gene ambiguous. V was clipped by 3 bases and J by 5 bases, with 11 bases between them. CDR1 is GTSNPN and CDR2 is SVGIG in the germline V gene (reference sequence). The CDR3 covers 14 residues. CDR3 nucleotide sequence: TGTGCCTGGAGAAGAGAGCCCCATAATTCACCCCTCCACTTT. Encoded protein: CAWRREPHNSPLHF. The complete variable domain, with remaining parts taken from reference TRBV30 and TRBJ1-6, reads SQTIHQWPATLVQPVGSPLSLECTVEGTSNPNLYWYRQAAGRGLQLLFYSVGIGQISSEVPQNLSASRPQDRQFILSSKKLLLSDSGFYLCAWRREPHNSPLHFGNGTRLTVT.

The genes are TRBV10-1 and TRBJ1-1; D gene ambiguous. The length of the CDR3 is 12 residues. Germline V lookup: CDR1 WNHNN, CDR2 SYGVQD (reference sequence). Trimming took 9 bases from V and 1 from J, leaving 9 bases between them. CDR3 residues: CARLTENTEAFF. CDR3 DNA sequence: TGCGCCAGGTTGACTGAGAACACTGAAGCTTTCTTT.

The chain carries TRBV19 and TRBJ2-3, with a possible D match to TRBD2 (7 bases). The germline V gene encodes CDR1 LNHDA and CDR2 SQIVND (reference sequence). V was pared by 3 bases and J by 5 bases, with 18 bases between. The CDR3 has 16 amino acids. In DNA form, the CDR3 reads TGTGCCAGTAGTATTGAGGTATTGGGGGGGCGAGATACGCAGTATTTT. Protein product: CASSIEVLGGRDTQYF.

V gene TRBV6-5 combines with J gene TRBJ2-2; TRBD2 matches 8 bases. The length of the CDR3 is 15 residues. Trimming took 4 bases from V and 3 from J; bases not matched to a gene: 4. The germline CDR1 and CDR2 sequences are MNHEY and SVGAGI. In DNA, the CDR3 is TGTGCCAGCAGTTGGACTAGCAGTGACACCGGGGAGCTGTTTTTT. It codes for CASSWTSSDTGELFF.

V is TRBV11-2 and J is TRBJ2-3; 8 bases align to TRBD2. The trim removed 4 bases at V and 4 bases at J, leaving 7 bases unmatched. In germline, CDR1 is SGHAT, CDR2 FQNNGV. The CDR3 runs 15 residues. The CDR3 is CASSSQRESPDTQYF. The CDR3 bases are TGTGCCAGCAGCTCCCAGCGGGAGTCACCAGATACGCAGTATTTT.

This rearrangement joins TRBV30 to TRBJ1-1; the D gene is possibly TRBD1 (5 bases). V dropped 4 bases and J dropped 7 bases, with 7 bases sitting between them. The CDR3 runs to 10 residues. CDR1 and CDR2 (germline): GTSNPN, SVGIG (reference sequence). DNA for the CDR3: TGTGCCTGGACAGGGATTGAAGCTTTCTTT. It encodes CAWTGIEAFF. Variable domain in full (rest from reference TRBV30 and TRBJ1-1): SQTIHQWPATLVQPVGSPLSLECTVEGTSNPNLYWYRQAAGRGLQLLFYSVGIGQISSEVPQNLSASRPQDRQFILSSKKLLLSDSGFYLCAWTGIEAFFGQGTRLTVV.

This chain joins TRBV3-1 (or the pseudogene TRBV3-2) and TRBJ2-7; TRBD2 matches 8 bases. Germline V gene lookup returns CDR1 LGHDT and CDR2 YNNKEL (reference sequence). The trim removed 4 bases at V and 4 bases at J, leaving 9 bases unmatched. The length of the CDR3 is 15 residues. CDR3 coding DNA: TGTGCCAGCAGCCCGCAGACTAGCGCCACATACGAGCAGTACTTC. It translates to CASSPQTSATYEQYF.

This chain connects TRBV24-1 to TRBJ2-5, with a tentative D call TRBD1 (6 bases). Deletions cut 10 bases from V and 3 bases from J, with 8 bases between. This CDR3 is built from 11 residues. The germline V gene encodes CDR1 KGHDR and CDR2 SFDVKD. The CDR3 bases are TGTGCCACACAGGGAAAAGAGACCCAGTACTTC. This translates into CATQGKETQYF.